This note documents a single T cell receptor (beta chain) sequence. Its antigen is currently not known. Base-call qualities are not available, and no considerably larger clone is one nucleotide away. Ex vivo total memory CD4+ samples were sequenced at deep level, with detection sensitivity of one cell in 200,000. The QIAamp DNA Micro Kit was used to extract genomic DNA from cell pellets, and spectrophotometry was used to check the DNA quantity and purity. The immunoSEQ multiplex PCR assay was used to amplify the TCR Vbeta CDR3 regions. Amplicons were sequenced on the Illumina HiSeq platform. Retrieved sequences were 87 nucleotides long and contained the CDR3 region. Regarding the original processing steps: A clonotype was defined as a unique productive TCR Vbeta nucleotide sequence, quantified by productive template frequency from ImmunoSEQ Analyzer V3.0. Expanded clonotypes were defined using a threshold set at the top 5th percentile of each repertoire ranked by frequency. Repertoire overlap was calculated as Chao-Jaccard using the R package fossil and displayed by nonmetric multidimensional scaling using the R package MASS. The source is immuneACCESS, and TCRdb retained only in-frame sequences with V and J called. Part of the clones is not carried over; for the studies checked, unresolved V genes explain less than half of this, and the remainder is unexplained. The V and J calls and clone size were taken over from that table, and D and trimming were inferred from the DNA. The sample contains fewer than 35,000 clones, around 80% of them found a single time. The ten largest clones take up approximately 0.9% of the sample.

Memory CD4+ T cells were FACS-sorted on a FACSAria III to over 95% purity as all CD4+ cells other than CD45RA+CCR7+CD95- naive cells. Healthy donor blood was obtained from blood donation centers in Switzerland. Total CD4+ T cells and monocytes were enriched by positive selection with CD4 and CD14 magnetic microbeads. Before sorting, CD8+, CD14+, CD16+, CD56+, CD19+ and CD25-bright cells were excluded. In a couple of blood donors, total memory CD4+ T cells were sequenced directly ex vivo to assess in vivo expansion of bacteria-reactive clonotypes. Ficoll-Paque Plus was used to isolate peripheral blood mononuclear cells from donor blood. This record belongs to a study of human CD4 T cells and Enterobacteriaceae (dated by TCRdb to 2018 to 2020). Here is what the overall study found, with its caveats: In ex vivo samples, clonotypes with broad cross-reactivity seemed more expanded than specific clonotypes, as 11 of 19 and about two thirds of the roughly 34 fell within the top 5%. The reactivity of ex vivo clonotypes was inferred solely through the matching of nucleotide sequences to CFSE-low cultures from the same donors.

Taken from the germline V gene, the CDR1 and CDR2 loops are MGHRA and YSYEKL. The CDR3 goes from the cysteine to the phenylalanine over 16 residues. CDR3 DNA is the only sequence kept; it has 48 bases, read in frame from the first base. Deletion took 6 bases off V and 4 bases off J, with a span of 21 bases between the germline ends. The receptor chain draws on TRBV4-1 and TRBJ1-1; too little of a D gene remains to name it. The clonotype was recovered from a human donor in good health. The sample taken for sequencing was memory CD4+ T cells from blood. Read against the paper, the sample's cell subset or site label means: total memory CD4 T cells sorted directly ex vivo, unstimulated. Read as DNA, the sequence is TGCGCCAGCAGATACGAAGGCGCGCAACGGGGCACTGAAGCTTTCTTT. The translation is CASRYEGAQRGTEAFF.